This T cell receptor beta chain was identified during a study of cytomegalovirus exposure and HLA in healthy donors (dated by TCRdb to about 2017). For context, the study as a whole: An earlier analysis of several hundred of the donors reported under 300 Gb of sequence data and 95 million to 120 million unique TCR beta sequences obtained from about 179 million T cells. Roughly 310 gigabases of sequencing data and approximately 80 million unique TCR sequences were included in an early release covering about 600 HLA-typed donors. Among the approximately 430 genotyped donors, around 81% belonged to the genetic ancestry cluster associated with self-reported Caucasian donors. The study aimed to test whether signatures of past pathogen exposure could be identified by cataloging public T cell receptors. Using immunosequencing, the study profiled T cell repertoires from fewer than 700 subjects and related those repertoires to cytomegalovirus serostatus. Along with the approximately 700-subject first cohort, a separate validation cohort of over a hundred different subjects was used. High-throughput TCR immunosequencing, statistical association of individual TCRs with disease status, and machine learning were combined to predict cytomegalovirus infection status. A later analysis re-analyzed previously published TCR beta repertoires from hundreds of donors and added high-resolution HLA genotyping to study TCR occurrence patterns. In the later analysis, no new phenotypic data were used to find candidate immune exposures; instead, reliance was placed on TCR beta sequences and their occurrence across donors. An earlier analysis of several hundred of the donors applied high-throughput TCR beta sequencing to assess whether each TCR beta V gene segment acted as functional or pseudogenic. Donor age, sex, ethnicity and CMV serostatus were compiled alongside the repertoire data. In a later genetic analysis, genome-wide SNP genotypes for about 65% of the 666 donors were used, and that subset was treated as a discovery cohort. All discovery cohort repertoires had been generated on a single sequencing platform. HLA typing included class I and class II loci at four-digit resolution. The number of donors typed differed by locus, with about 629-630 for A, B, C, DRB1 and DQB1, 522 for DQA1, approximately 570 for DPA1, and over 400 for DPB1. Because of strong linkage in the cohort, a handful of DR-DQ haplotypes were treated as single units for association and clustering. Among about 390 genotyped donors of the cohort, an average of around 240,000 unique TCR beta nucleotide sequences were sequenced per donor, about a sixth of them non-productive. Broader findings and caveats from the paper: The classifier was reported to diagnose cytomegalovirus status with high specificity and sensitivity in both the original cohort and the validation cohort. A later analysis found that HLA-associated TCR beta chains were more clonally expanded and had lower generation probabilities than equally common non-associated chains. Roughly 15 rarely observed V segments, including chromosome 9 orphons, were excluded from the earlier analysis of approximately 600 of the donors because counts were too low. The sequencing pipeline was judged likely to have produced a cluster of highly shared sequence variants as a technical artifact. A further reported finding was that TCR beta sequences accurately predicted the HLA-A and HLA-B alleles for most subjects in the first cohort. Correlated functional status among segregating V segments might reflect linkage disequilibrium, but an unknown experimental factor could not be ruled out. A later analysis found that TCR association rates varied across HLA loci, with DRB1 alleles showing the most associated TCRs and HLA-C alleles the fewest. In this cohort, only TCR beta chains were sequenced, and detectable features were limited by the absence of alpha or paired-chain data. Because some donors lacked HLA typing at each locus, the association tests relied only on the typed subset. It was suggested by the authors that the approach could potentially be generalized to other disease states and immunological phenotypes. An association between a missense DCLRE1C variant and V-gene and J-gene trimming of TCR beta chains was found in a later genetic analysis and replicated in an independent cohort. In the study, around 160 TCR beta chains were listed as associated with cytomegalovirus. A few of the identified cytomegalovirus-associated TCR beta chains were confirmed in vitro to be specific for cytomegalovirus antigens. CMV serostatus was the only immune exposure information available for the cohort. Strong co-occurrence of HLA alleles, especially DR and DQ, made assigning TCR associations to individual alleles difficult. Most TCR sequences were observed very rarely across donors, whereas some public TCRs were present in many individuals. According to a later analysis, parvovirus B19, influenza, CMV and Epstein-Barr virus appeared linked to several top co-occurrence clusters. In an earlier analysis of more than 500 of the donors, most TCR beta V segments appeared in productive rearrangements about 87% or about 30% of the time, broadly matching IMGT annotations. Roughly uniform sequencing depth across donors was assumed in presence/absence analyses, although this assumption may not hold. Most CMV-associated TCR beta chains appeared to be HLA-restricted in a later analysis, and the HLA associations seemed to be driven largely by CMV exposure. A later genetic analysis reported fewer N-insertions in productive TCRs among donors in an Asian-associated ancestry cluster than the approximately 670-donor mean. In a later analysis, about 17,000 TCR beta sequences were associated with specific HLA alleles at a false discovery rate of 0.05.

In total, 500 to 700 healthy bone marrow donors made up the cohort. At the time of sampling, every cohort member was nominally healthy, though immune exposures that went unrecorded were likely present. The donor was CMV seronegative and belonged to the group of more than 300 seronegative cohort members. A peripheral blood sample was provided by each donor, and peripheral blood mononuclear cells were used for TCR beta sequencing. The Qiagen DNeasy Blood Extraction Kit was used to extract genomic DNA from the blood cell samples. Library creation used the immunoSEQ multiplex PCR assay. A mixture of 60 forward primers for TCR Vbeta segments and 13 reverse primers for TCR Jbeta segments was used in the multiplex PCR. The CDR3 region of rearranged TCR beta genes was amplified from genomic DNA by a multiplex PCR assay. Amplified TCR beta libraries were sequenced as 87-base-pair reads on the Illumina HiSeq System. As for how the authors treated the data: A later analysis tallied 75 million to 85 million unique TCR beta chains across the 666 repertoires, and some 10 million of those chains were shared by two or more donors. To remove PCR and sequencing errors, raw reads were error-corrected and collapsed into unique sequences using a nearest-neighbor algorithm that merged closely related sequences. V, D and J gene segments were assigned by aligning CDR3 sequences to IMGT reference sequences. For a sequence to be retained, a match of at least six nucleotides was required to both a V gene segment and a J gene segment. A rearrangement was called productive if the CDR3 had no stop codons and remained in frame with V and J, and every other rearrangement was called non-productive. Following IMGT convention, CDR3 was defined as the stretch from the second conserved V-encoded cysteine to the conserved J-encoded phenylalanine. The earlier analysis of 500 to 750 of the donors excluded any sequence lacking an unambiguous match to a single V gene segment. An earlier analysis of about 600 of the donors called V segments functional above 56.7% productive rearrangements and segregating when the between-donor standard deviation exceeded 5%. To diagnose cytomegalovirus status from the catalog of TCR beta chain sequences, a statistical classification framework was built. In a later analysis, TCR nucleotide sequences were compared against IMGT/GENE-DB human TR gene sequences so that V and J genes could be assigned. In a later analysis, CDR3 sequences and most-parsimonious VDJ recombination scenarios were assigned using the TCRdist pipeline. A later analysis defined each TCR beta chain by its CDR3 amino acid sequence plus V-gene family, and excluded reads lacking a unique V-gene family. As a way to deal with suspected cross-contamination and a sequencing artifact, a later analysis dropped 450 to 600 nucleotide sequences that were highly shared and had low generation probability. In a later analysis, a clonal expansion index was calculated for each public chain from normalized within-repertoire ranks of inferred template counts. In a later analysis, generation probabilities were computed using a VDJ recombination model fitted to out-of-frame rearrangements, and the results were checked against IGoR. Hypergeometric tests were used in a later analysis to score TCR-TCR, TCR-HLA and TCR-CMV co-occurrence, with a repertoire-size bias correction applied to the TCR pairs. In a later analysis, false discovery rates were estimated by permuting HLA or CMV assignments 20 times. In a later analysis, co-occurring TCRs were grouped using DBSCAN, and TCRdist sequence similarity was added for clustering within HLA-allele-positive subsets. For co-occurrence clustering, repertoires with fewer than 30,000 or more than 120,000 public chains were excluded, along with about five repertoires with anomalous nucleotide sharing. The immuneACCESS repertoire file appears here via TCRdb, limited to in-frame rearrangements. These files lack a portion of the clones; in checked studies, under half of the deficit traces to unresolved V genes, and the cause of the others is not known. That table supplies the V and J calls and clone size; D and trimming were determined from the DNA. Here the sample has 100,000 to 150,000 clones; around 78% occur a single time. The ten largest clones add up to roughly 3.5% of the sample.

This clone was found once. The antigen it binds to is not known. There are no base qualities to consult, and no much larger clone falls within one base. This clonotype was obtained from a man between 35 and 55 years old in good health and CMV-seronegative. Source material: PBMCs.

The DNA reads TGCGCCAGCAGCCAAGATCCAGGGACAAGCTCTGGAAACACCATATATTTT. Its protein product is CASSQDPGTSSGNTIYF. This chain joins TRBV4-1 to TRBJ1-3; TRBD1 might be the D gene, on 6 matching bases. Relative to germline, V is 0 bases shorter and J is 0 bases shorter, with 12 bases between their ends. The CDR3 spans 17 residues, from the cysteine through the phenylalanine. Only CDR3 DNA remains: 51 bases, in frame from the first base. The CDR1 and CDR2 encoded by the germline V gene are MGHRA and YSYEKL.